The source of this T cell receptor (beta chain) is a study of breast tumors, draining lymph nodes, adjacent tissues. This clonotype was picked up many times. From the multiplex PCR reads, TCRdb called clonotypes with MiXCR, one entry per CDR3 protein. This sample has some 170,000 distinct CDR3 sequences, with about 30% found just once. The lymph nodes were axillary draining lymph nodes from breast cancer patients. V was trimmed by 1 base and J by 0 bases, leaving 1 base between them. CDR3 length: 11 residues. CDR1 is GTSNPN and CDR2 is SVGIG in the germline V gene (reference sequence). Sequenced sample: axillary lymph node tissue. The chain carries TRBV30 and TRBJ2-7; D not resolved. The TCR was taken from a female donor with breast cancer. Some clones in this sample may be carry-over from other donors' samples. The CDR3 DNA follows: TGTGCCTGGAGTGACTCCTACGAGCAGTACTTC. As protein: CAWSDSYEQYF.